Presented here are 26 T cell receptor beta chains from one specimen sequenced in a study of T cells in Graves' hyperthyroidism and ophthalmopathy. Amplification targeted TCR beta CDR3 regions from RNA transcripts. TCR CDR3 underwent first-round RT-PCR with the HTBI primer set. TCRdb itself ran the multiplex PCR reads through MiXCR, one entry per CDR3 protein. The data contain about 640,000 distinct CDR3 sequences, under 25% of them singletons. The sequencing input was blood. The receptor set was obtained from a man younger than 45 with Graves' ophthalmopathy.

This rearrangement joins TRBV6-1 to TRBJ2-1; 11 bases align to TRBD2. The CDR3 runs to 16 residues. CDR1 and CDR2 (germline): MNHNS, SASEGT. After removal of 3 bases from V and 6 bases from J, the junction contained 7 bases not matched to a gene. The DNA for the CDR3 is TGTGCCAGCAGTGATAGCGGGAGGGTCCCACTCAATGAGCAGTTCTTC. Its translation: CASSDSGRVPLNEQFF.

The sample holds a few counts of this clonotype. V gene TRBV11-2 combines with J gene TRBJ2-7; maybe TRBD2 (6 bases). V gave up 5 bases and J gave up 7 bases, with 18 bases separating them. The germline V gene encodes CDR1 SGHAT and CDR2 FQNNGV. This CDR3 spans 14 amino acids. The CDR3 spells CASSLSGRLEEQYF. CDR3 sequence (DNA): TGTGCCAGCAGCCTGAGCGGGCGACTTGAGGAGCAGTACTTC.

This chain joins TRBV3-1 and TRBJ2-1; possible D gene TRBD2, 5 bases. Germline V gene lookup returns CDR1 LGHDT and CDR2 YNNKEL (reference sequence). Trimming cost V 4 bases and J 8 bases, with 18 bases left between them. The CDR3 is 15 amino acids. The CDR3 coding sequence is TGTGCCAGCAGCCCTCCCGCGAGGGTTATAGATGAGCAGTTCTTC. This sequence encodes CASSPPARVIDEQFF.

CDR3 sequence reads: CASSLAGGSYGYTF. CDR3 DNA: TGTGCCAGCAGCTTGGCCGGGGGCAGCTATGGCTACACCTTC. The V gene is TRBV5-4, the J gene TRBJ1-2; D possibly corresponds to TRBD1 (6 bases). CDR1 and CDR2 from the germline V gene are SGHNT and YYREEE (reference sequence). The ends were cut back, 0 bases at V and 4 bases at J, with 10 bases in the middle. The CDR3 loop spans 14 amino acids.

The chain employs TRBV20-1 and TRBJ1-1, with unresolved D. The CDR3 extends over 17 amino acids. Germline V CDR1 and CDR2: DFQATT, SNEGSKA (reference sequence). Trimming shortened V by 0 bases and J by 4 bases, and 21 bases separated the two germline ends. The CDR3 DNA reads TGCAGTGCTAGAGATCCCTTTAGGTTTGACTCGGGCACTGAAGCTTTCTTT. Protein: CSARDPFRFDSGTEAFF.

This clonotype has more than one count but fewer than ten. The CDR3 loop is CARDLESTDTQYF. For the CDR3, the DNA is TGTGCCAGGGACTTGGAAAGCACAGATACGCAGTATTTT. The rearrangement joins TRBV28 to TRBJ2-3; the D gene is possibly TRBD2 (5 bases). Trimming took 9 bases from V and 0 from J, leaving 10 bases between them. The CDR3 contains 13 residues. CDR1 is MDHEN, CDR2 SYDVKM, per germline. The variable domain in full, with the rest retrieved from reference TRBV28 and TRBJ2-3, is DVKVTQSSRYLVKRTGEKVFLECVQDMDHENMFWYRQDPGLGLRLIYFSYDVKMKEKGDIPEGYSVSREKKERFSLILESASTNQTSMYLCARDLESTDTQYFGPGTRLTVL.

The CDR3 sequence: CASSQEVQTDEQYF. CDR3 DNA: TGCGCCAGCAGCCAAGAGGTTCAGACAGACGAGCAGTACTTC. The chain links TRBV4-3 to TRBJ2-7; a possible D gene is TRBD1 (5 bases). Trimming removed 0 bases at V and 5 bases at J, with 11 bases between. The CDR3 is 14 residues long. Germline V CDR1 and CDR2: LGHNA, YSLEER.

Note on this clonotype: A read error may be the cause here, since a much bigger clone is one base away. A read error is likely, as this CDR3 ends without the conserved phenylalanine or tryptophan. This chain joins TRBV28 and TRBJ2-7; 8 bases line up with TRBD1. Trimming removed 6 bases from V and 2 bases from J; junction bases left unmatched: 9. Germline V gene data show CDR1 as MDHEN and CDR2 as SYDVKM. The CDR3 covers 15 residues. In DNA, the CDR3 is TGTGCCAGCAGCGGACCCGGGACAGGAGCCTACGAGCAGTACCTC. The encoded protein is CASSGPGTGAYEQYL.

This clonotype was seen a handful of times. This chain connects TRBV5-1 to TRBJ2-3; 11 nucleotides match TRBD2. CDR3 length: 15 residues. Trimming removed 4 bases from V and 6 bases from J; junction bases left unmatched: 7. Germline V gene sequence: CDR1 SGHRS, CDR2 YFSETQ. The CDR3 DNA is TGCGCCAGCAGCCTACTAGCGGGAGCGTCGGATACGCAGTATTTT. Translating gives CASSLLAGASDTQYF. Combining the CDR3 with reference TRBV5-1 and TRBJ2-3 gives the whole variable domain KAGVTQTPRYLIKTRGQQVTLSCSPISGHRSVSWYQQTPGQGLQFLFEYFSETQRNKGNFPGRFSGRQFSNSRSEMNVSTLELGDSALYLCASSLLAGASDTQYFGPGTRLTVL.

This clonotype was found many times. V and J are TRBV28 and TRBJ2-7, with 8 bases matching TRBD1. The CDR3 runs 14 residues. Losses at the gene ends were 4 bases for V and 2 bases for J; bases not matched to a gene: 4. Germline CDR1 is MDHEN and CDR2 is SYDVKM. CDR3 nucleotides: TGTGCCAGCAGTTCCGACAGGGGACCCTACGAGCAGTACTTC. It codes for CASSSDRGPYEQYF. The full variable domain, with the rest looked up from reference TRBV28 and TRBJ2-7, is DVKVTQSSRYLVKRTGEKVFLECVQDMDHENMFWYRQDPGLGLRLIYFSYDVKMKEKGDIPEGYSVSREKKERFSLILESASTNQTSMYLCASSSDRGPYEQYFGPGTRLTVT.

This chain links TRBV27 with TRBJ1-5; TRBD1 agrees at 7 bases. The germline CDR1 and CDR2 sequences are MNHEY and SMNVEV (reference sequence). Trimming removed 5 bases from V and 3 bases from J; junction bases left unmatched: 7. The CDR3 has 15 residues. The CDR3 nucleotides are TGTGCCAGCAGTCCCCGGGGACAGATCAATCAGCCCCAGCATTTT. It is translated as CASSPRGQINQPQHF.

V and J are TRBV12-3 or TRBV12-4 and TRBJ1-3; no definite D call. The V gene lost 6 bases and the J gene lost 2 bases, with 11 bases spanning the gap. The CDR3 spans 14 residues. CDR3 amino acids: CASRDRTTGNTIYF. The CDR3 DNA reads TGTGCCAGCAGGGACCGGACGACTGGAAACACCATATATTTT.

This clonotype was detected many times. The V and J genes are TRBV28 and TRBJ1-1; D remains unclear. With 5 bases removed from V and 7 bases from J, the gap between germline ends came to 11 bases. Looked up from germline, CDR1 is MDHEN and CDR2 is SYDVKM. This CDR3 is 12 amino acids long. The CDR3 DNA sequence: TGTGCCAGCAGTCTGATCGACGGTGAAGCTTTCTTT. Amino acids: CASSLIDGEAFF.

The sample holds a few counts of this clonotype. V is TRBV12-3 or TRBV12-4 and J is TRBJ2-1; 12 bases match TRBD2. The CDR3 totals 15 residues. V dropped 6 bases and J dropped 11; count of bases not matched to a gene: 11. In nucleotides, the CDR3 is TGTGCCAGCAGCCCACTAAGACTAGCGGGAGACCAGCAGTTCTTC. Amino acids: CASSPLRLAGDQQFF.

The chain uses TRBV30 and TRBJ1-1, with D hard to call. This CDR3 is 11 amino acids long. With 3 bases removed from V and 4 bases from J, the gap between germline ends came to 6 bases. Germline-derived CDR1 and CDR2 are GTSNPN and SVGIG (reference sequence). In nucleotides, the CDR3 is TGTGCCTGGAGGGAGGGCACTGAAGCTTTCTTT. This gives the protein CAWREGTEAFF.

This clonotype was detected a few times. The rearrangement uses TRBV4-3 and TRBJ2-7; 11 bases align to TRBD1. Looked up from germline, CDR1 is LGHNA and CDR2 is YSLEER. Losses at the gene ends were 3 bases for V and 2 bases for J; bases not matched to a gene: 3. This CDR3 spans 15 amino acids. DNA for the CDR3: TGCGCCAGCAGCCATTTGGGACAGGGGGCCTACGAGCAGTACTTC. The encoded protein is CASSHLGQGAYEQYF.

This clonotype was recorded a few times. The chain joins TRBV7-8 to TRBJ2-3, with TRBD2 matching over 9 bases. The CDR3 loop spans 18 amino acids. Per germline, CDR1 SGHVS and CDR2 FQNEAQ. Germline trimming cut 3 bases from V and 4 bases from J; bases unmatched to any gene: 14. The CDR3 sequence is CASSFSLWVAGDPDTQYF. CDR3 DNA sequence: TGTGCCAGCAGCTTTTCCCTGTGGGTAGCGGGAGACCCAGATACGCAGTATTTT.

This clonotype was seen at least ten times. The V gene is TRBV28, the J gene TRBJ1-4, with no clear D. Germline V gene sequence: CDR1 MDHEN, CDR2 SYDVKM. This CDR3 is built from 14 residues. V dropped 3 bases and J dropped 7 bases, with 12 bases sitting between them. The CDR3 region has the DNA TGTGCCAGCAGTTTCTTTGGGAGAGGTGAAAAACTGTTTTTT. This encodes CASSFFGRGEKLFF.

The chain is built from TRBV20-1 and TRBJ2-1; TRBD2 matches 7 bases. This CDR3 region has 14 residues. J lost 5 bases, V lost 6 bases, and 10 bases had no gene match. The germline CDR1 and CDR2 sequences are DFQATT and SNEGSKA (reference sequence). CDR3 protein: CSAPGLGGDNEQFF. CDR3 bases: TGCAGTGCACCTGGACTAGGCGGGGACAATGAGCAGTTCTTC.

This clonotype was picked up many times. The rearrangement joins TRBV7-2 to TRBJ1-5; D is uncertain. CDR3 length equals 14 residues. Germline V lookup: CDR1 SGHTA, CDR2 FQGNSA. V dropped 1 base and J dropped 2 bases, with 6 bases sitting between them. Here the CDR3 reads CASSLVGRNQPQHF. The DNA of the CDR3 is TGTGCCAGCAGCTTAGTAGGGCGCAATCAGCCCCAGCATTTT.

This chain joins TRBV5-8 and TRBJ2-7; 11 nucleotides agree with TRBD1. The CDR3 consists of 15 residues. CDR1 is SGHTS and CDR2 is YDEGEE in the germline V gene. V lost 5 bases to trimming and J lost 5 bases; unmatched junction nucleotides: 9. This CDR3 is CASRPLDRGLHEQYF. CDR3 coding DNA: TGTGCCAGCAGGCCACTGGACAGGGGGCTCCACGAGCAGTACTTC.

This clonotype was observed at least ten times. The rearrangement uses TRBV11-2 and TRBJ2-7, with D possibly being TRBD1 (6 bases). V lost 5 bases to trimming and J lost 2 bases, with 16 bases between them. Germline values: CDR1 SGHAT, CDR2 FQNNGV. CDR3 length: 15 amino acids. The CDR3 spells CASSTPRGSTYEQYF. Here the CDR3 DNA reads TGTGCCAGCAGCACCCCCAGGGGCTCAACCTACGAGCAGTACTTC.

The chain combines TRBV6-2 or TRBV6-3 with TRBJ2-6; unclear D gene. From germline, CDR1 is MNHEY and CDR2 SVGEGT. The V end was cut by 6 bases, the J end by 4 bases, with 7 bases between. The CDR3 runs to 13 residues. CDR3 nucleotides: TGTGCCAGCAGAAGGCCGGGGGCCAACGTCCTGACTTTC. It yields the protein CASRRPGANVLTF.

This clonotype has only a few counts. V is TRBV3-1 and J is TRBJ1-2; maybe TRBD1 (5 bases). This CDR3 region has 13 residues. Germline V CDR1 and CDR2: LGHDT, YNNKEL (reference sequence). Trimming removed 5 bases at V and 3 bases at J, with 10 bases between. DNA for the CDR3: TGTGCCAGCAGCTCCAGGGAGGACTATGGCTACACCTTC. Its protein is CASSSREDYGYTF.

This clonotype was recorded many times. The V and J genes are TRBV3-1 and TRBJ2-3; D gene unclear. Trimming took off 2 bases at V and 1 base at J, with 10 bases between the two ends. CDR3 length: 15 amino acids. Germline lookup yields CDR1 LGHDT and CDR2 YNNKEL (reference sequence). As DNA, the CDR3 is TGTGCCAGCAGCCAACTCGGACCGGGCACAGATACGCAGTATTTT. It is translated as CASSQLGPGTDTQYF.

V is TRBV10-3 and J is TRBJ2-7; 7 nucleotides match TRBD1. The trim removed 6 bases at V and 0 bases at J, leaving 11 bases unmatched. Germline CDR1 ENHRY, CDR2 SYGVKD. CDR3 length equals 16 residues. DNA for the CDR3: TGTGCCATCAGGGAAGGAAGGGACAGCCCCTCCTACGAGCAGTACTTC. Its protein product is CAIREGRDSPSYEQYF.